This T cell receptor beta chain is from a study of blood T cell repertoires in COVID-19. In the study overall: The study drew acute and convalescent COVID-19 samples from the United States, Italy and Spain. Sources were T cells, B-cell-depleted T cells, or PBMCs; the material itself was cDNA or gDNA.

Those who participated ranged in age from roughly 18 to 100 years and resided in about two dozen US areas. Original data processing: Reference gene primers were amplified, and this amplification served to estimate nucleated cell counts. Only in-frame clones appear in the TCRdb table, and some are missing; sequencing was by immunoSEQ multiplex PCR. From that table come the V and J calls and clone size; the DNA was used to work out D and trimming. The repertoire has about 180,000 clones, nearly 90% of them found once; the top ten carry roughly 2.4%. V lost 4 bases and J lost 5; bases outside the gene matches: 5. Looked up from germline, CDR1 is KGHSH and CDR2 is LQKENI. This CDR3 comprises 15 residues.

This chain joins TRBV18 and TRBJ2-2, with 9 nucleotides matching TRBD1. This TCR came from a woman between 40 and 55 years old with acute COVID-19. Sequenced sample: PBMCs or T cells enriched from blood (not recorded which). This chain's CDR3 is CASSHGTGITGELFF. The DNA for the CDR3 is TGTGCCAGCTCACACGGGACAGGGATAACCGGGGAGCTGTTTTTT. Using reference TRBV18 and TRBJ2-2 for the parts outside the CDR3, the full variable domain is NAGVMQNPRHLVRRRGQEARLRCSPMKGHSHVYWYRQLPEEGLKFMVYLQKENIIDESGMPKERFSAEFPKEGPSILRIQQVVRGDSAAYFCASSHGTGITGELFFGEGSRLTVL.